The TCR beta chain under discussion was sequenced for a study of cytomegalovirus exposure and HLA in healthy donors (dated by TCRdb to about 2017). The study in broad terms: According to an earlier analysis of 587 of the donors, about 180 million T cells yielded 120 million or so unique TCR beta sequences and approximately 300 Gb of sequence data. To decide whether each TCR beta V gene segment behaved as functional or pseudogenic, an earlier analysis of some 570 of the donors relied on high-throughput TCR beta sequencing. Donor age, sex, ethnicity and CMV serostatus were compiled alongside the repertoire data. Rather than using new phenotypic data, the later analysis identified candidate immune exposures from TCR beta sequences and from how often those sequences occurred across donors. Every repertoire in the discovery cohort had been generated on one and the same sequencing platform. The study was designed to test whether signatures of past pathogen exposure could be identified by cataloging public T cell receptors. Of the 300 to 450 genotyped donors, 81% were placed in the genetic ancestry cluster associated with self-reported Caucasian donors. HLA typing covered class I and class II loci at four-digit resolution. A later genetic analysis used genome-wide SNP genotypes for about 60% of the 666 donors, treating that subset as a discovery cohort. A handful of DR-DQ haplotypes were handled as single units for association and clustering because linkage in the cohort was strong. On average, 235,054 unique TCR beta nucleotide sequences were sequenced per donor among some 430 genotyped donors of the cohort, with about 19% of those sequences being non-productive. To predict cytomegalovirus infection status, the study combined high-throughput TCR immunosequencing, statistical association of individual TCRs with disease status, and machine learning. Typing coverage differed by locus: A, B, C, DRB1 and DQB1 were typed in roughly 620-640 donors, DQA1 in roughly 500, DPA1 in approximately 600, and DPB1 in just under 490. Besides the first cohort of about 730 subjects, a separate validation cohort made up of 120 different subjects was used. The T cell repertoires of about 700 subjects were profiled by immunosequencing and related to cytomegalovirus serostatus. An early release covering more than 500 HLA-typed donors comprised about 310 gigabases of sequencing data and around 86 million unique TCR sequences. To study patterns of TCR occurrence, a later analysis re-analyzed previously published TCR beta repertoires from 600 to 750 donors and added high-resolution HLA genotyping.

What the work shows at the level of the full study, not this receptor alone: Most CMV-associated TCR beta chains appeared to be HLA-restricted in a later analysis, and the HLA associations seemed to be driven largely by CMV exposure. The classifier was reported to diagnose cytomegalovirus status with high specificity and sensitivity in both the original cohort and the validation cohort. Three of the identified cytomegalovirus-associated TCR beta chains were confirmed in vitro to be specific for cytomegalovirus antigens. This cohort had only TCR beta chains sequenced, and the lack of alpha or paired-chain data limited which features could be detected. In a later analysis, HLA-associated TCR beta chains were found to be more clonally expanded and to have lower generation probabilities than equally common non-associated chains. At a false discovery rate of 0.05, a later analysis linked around 15,000 TCR beta sequences to specific HLA alleles. Strong co-occurrence of HLA alleles, especially DR and DQ, made assigning TCR associations to individual alleles difficult. A total of fewer than 200 TCR beta chains were listed by the study as associated with cytomegalovirus. A later analysis found that TCR association rates varied across HLA loci, with DRB1 alleles showing the most associated TCRs and HLA-C alleles the fewest. Because HLA typing was unavailable for some donors at each locus, only the typed subset was used in association tests. While some public TCRs were present in many individuals, most TCR sequences turned up only very rarely across donors. The sequencing pipeline was judged likely to have produced a cluster of highly shared sequence variants as a technical artifact. In a later genetic analysis, a missense DCLRE1C variant was associated with V-gene and J-gene trimming of TCR beta chains, and the association was replicated in an independent cohort. The only immune exposure information available for the cohort was CMV serostatus. Broadly in line with IMGT annotations, most TCR beta V segments showed up in productive rearrangements about 87% or about 30% of the time in an earlier analysis of several hundred of the donors. Because counts were too low, approximately 15 rarely observed V segments, including chromosome 9 orphons, were excluded from the earlier analysis of a few hundred of the donors. A later genetic analysis reported fewer N-insertions in productive TCRs among donors in an Asian-associated ancestry cluster than the approximately 700-donor mean. Some IMGT-functional V segments, including TRBV6-2 and TRBV6-3, could not be distinguished by the 87-base-pair reads and were therefore excluded. A further reported finding was that TCR beta sequences accurately predicted the HLA-A and HLA-B alleles for most subjects in the first cohort. According to the authors, the approach could potentially be generalized to other disease states and immunological phenotypes. In a later analysis, several top co-occurrence clusters were reported to appear linked to parvovirus B19, influenza, CMV and Epstein-Barr virus. Presence/absence analyses assumed roughly uniform sequencing depth across donors, an assumption that may not hold. Correlated functional status among segregating V segments might reflect linkage disequilibrium, but an unknown experimental factor could not be ruled out.

The cohort was made up of roughly 670 healthy bone marrow donors. At the time of sampling, all cohort members were nominally healthy, though unrecorded immune exposures were likely present. The donor tested CMV seronegative, placing the donor among the 300 to 450 seronegative members of the cohort. A peripheral blood sample was collected from each donor, and TCR beta sequencing was performed on peripheral blood mononuclear cells. Genomic DNA extraction from the blood cell samples was performed with the Qiagen DNeasy Blood Extraction Kit. The junction carries 10 bases between V and J, which are trimmed by 0 bases and 4 bases respectively. CDR1 and CDR2, per the germline V gene, are MNHEY and SVGAGI. The CDR3 holds 14 amino acids from the cysteine to the phenylalanine. The CDR3 DNA has 42 bases and is translated from base 1. This clone was detected once. What antigen it recognizes has not been identified. No quality values exist for individual bases; no much larger clone is one base distant.

The receptor library was made with the immunoSEQ multiplex PCR assay. A mixture of 60 forward primers for TCR Vbeta segments and 13 reverse primers for TCR Jbeta segments was used in the multiplex PCR. A multiplex PCR assay on genomic DNA amplified the CDR3 region of rearranged TCR beta genes. Amplified TCR beta libraries were sequenced as 87-base-pair reads on the Illumina HiSeq System. The published analysis was carried out like this. In a later analysis, 77 million or so unique TCR beta chains were counted across the 500 to 850 repertoires, and approximately 11 million of these chains were shared by at least two donors. To remove PCR and sequencing errors, raw reads were error-corrected and collapsed into unique sequences using a nearest-neighbor algorithm that merged closely related sequences. CDR3 sequences were aligned to IMGT reference sequences to assign V, D and J gene segments. For a sequence to be retained, a match of at least six nucleotides was required to both a V gene segment and a J gene segment. Rearrangements were classified as productive when the CDR3 lacked stop codons and remained in frame with V and J, and all other rearrangements were classified as non-productive. CDR3 was defined according to IMGT convention as the region running from the second conserved V-encoded cysteine to the conserved J-encoded phenylalanine. Sequences without an unambiguous match to a single V gene segment were excluded from the earlier analysis of a few hundred of the donors. In an earlier analysis of more than 500 of the donors, a V segment was called functional when productive rearrangements were above 56.7%, and segregating when the standard deviation between donors exceeded 5%. To diagnose cytomegalovirus status from the catalog of TCR beta chain sequences, a statistical classification framework was built. In a later analysis, V and J genes were assigned by comparing TCR nucleotide sequences against IMGT/GENE-DB human TR gene sequences. The TCRdist pipeline was used in a later analysis to assign CDR3 sequences and most-parsimonious VDJ recombination scenarios. In a later analysis, each TCR beta chain was defined by its CDR3 amino acid sequence together with its V-gene family, and reads without a unique V-gene family were excluded. In a later analysis, 550 to 650 highly shared, low-generation-probability nucleotide sequences were removed to address suspected cross-contamination and a sequencing artifact. In a later analysis, a clonal expansion index for each public chain was calculated from normalized within-repertoire ranks of inferred template counts. In a later analysis, generation probabilities were computed using a VDJ recombination model fitted to out-of-frame rearrangements, and the results were checked against IGoR. In a later analysis, hypergeometric tests were used to score TCR-TCR, TCR-HLA and TCR-CMV co-occurrence, with a repertoire-size bias correction applied to TCR pairs. In a later analysis, false discovery rates were estimated by permuting HLA or CMV assignments 20 times. In a later analysis, co-occurring TCRs were grouped using DBSCAN, and TCRdist sequence similarity was added for clustering within HLA-allele-positive subsets. Repertoires with fewer than 30,000 or more than 120,000 public chains, plus five repertoires with anomalous nucleotide sharing, were excluded from co-occurrence clustering. The table was pulled from immuneACCESS by TCRdb, which kept in-frame rearrangements only. Such tables lose some clones; where checked, under half of the loss comes from unresolved V genes, and the rest has no known cause. D and trimming come from the DNA, and the V and J calls and clone size come from that table. Here the sample has 110,000 to 150,000 clones; over 60% occur a single time. The ten largest make up over 2% of the sample.

This receptor was identified in a man aged 40-49 years in good health and CMV-seronegative. This receptor chain uses TRBV6-5 and TRBJ2-7; too little of a D gene remains to name it. Sample: PBMCs. The CDR3 here reads CASSYSARLYEQYF. The sequence in DNA is TGTGCCAGCAGTTACTCGGCGAGGCTGTACGAGCAGTACTTC.